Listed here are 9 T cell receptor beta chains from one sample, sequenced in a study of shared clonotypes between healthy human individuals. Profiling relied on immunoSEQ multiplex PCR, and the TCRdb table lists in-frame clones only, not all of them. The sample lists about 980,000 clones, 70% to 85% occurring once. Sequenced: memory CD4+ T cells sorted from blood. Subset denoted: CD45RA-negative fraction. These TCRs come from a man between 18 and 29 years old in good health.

The CDR3 loop is CASTPPGGSGELFF. The CDR3 nucleotides are TGTGCCAGCACCCCTCCAGGGGGATCCGGGGAGCTGTTTTTT. The chain combines TRBV6-5 with TRBJ2-2, with 7 bases fitting TRBD1. Germline trimming cut 7 bases from V and 6 bases from J; bases unmatched to any gene: 8. Germline V gene lookup returns CDR1 MNHEY and CDR2 SVGAGI. This CDR3 contains 14 residues.

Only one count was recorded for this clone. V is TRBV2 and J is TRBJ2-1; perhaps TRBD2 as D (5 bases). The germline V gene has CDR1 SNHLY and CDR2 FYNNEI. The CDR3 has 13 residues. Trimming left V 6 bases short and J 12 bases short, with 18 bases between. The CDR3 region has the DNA TGTGCCAGCAGGCTACCCCCGGACTCCATGCAGTTCTTC. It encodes CASRLPPDSMQFF.

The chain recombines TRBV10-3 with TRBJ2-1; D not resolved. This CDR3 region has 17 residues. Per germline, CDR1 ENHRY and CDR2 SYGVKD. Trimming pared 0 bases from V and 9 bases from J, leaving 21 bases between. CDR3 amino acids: CAISESASEAYLGEQFF. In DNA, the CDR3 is TGTGCCATCAGTGAGTCCGCCAGTGAGGCATATCTCGGTGAGCAGTTCTTC.

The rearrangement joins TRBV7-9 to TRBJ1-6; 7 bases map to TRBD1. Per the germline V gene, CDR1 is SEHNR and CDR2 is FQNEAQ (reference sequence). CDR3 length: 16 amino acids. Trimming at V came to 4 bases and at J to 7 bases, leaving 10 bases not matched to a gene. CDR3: CASSYSGQSLNSPLHF. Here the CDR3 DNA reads TGTGCCAGCAGCTACTCGGGACAGAGTCTAAATTCACCCCTCCACTTT.

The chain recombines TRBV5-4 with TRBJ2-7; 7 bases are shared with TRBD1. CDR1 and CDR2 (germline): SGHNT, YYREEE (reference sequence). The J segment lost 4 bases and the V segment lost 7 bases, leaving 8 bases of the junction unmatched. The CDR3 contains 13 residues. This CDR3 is CASGPTGLYEQYF. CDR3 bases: TGTGCCAGCGGGCCGACAGGGTTGTACGAGCAGTACTTC.

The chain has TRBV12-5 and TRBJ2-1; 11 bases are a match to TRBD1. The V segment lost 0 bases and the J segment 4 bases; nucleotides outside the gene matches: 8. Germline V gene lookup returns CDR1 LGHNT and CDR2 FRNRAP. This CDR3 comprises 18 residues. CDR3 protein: CASGLVLIGTGGYNEQFF. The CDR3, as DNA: TGTGCTAGTGGTTTGGTACTCATTGGGACAGGGGGATACAATGAGCAGTTCTTC.

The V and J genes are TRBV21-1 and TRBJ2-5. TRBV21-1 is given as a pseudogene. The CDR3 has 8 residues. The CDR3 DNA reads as TGTGCCAGCAGGCCCCAGTACTTC. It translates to CASRPQYF.

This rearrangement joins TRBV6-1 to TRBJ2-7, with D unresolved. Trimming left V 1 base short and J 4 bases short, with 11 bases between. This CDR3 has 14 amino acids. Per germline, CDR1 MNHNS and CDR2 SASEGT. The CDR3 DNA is TGTGCCAGCAGTGAAGTGCCCAGTTTTTACGAGCAGTACTTC. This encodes CASSEVPSFYEQYF.

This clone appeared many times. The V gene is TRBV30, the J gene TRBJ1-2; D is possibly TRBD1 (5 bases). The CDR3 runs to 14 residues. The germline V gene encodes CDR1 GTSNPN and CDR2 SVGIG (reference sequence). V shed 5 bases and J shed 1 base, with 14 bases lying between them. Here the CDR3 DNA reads TGTGCCTGGCTCAGGGAAGGAGTTAACTATGGCTACACCTTC. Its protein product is CAWLREGVNYGYTF.